This TCR beta chain was documented in a study of blood T cells in healthy people across ages. This clonotype turned up a few times. The CDR3 sequence is 14 residues long. Germline assignment: CDR1 LGHNA and CDR2 YNFKEQ. V was pared by 1 base and J by 8 bases, with 3 bases of the junction left unmatched. Combining a sample-barcoded 5' primer with a J-beta primer mix, a second PCR ran for 7 to 11 cycles. Each cDNA molecule received a tag from a template-switch adaptor that had 12 random nucleotides. Every sample returned 3 million or more CDR3-containing paired-end reads. MiXCR was run by TCRdb on the 5' RACE reads, yielding one entry per CDR3 protein. The sample holds about 1.8 million distinct CDR3 sequences; approximately 50% are singletons and the top ten take approximately 2.1%.

The receptor comes from a middle-aged woman in good health. Sequenced material: blood. The V call is TRBV4-2, the J call TRBJ2-1, with 9 bases aligning to TRBD1. CDR3 residues: CASSQVGQGDEQFF. CDR3 nucleotides: TGTGCCAGCAGCCAAGTGGGACAGGGCGATGAGCAGTTCTTC.